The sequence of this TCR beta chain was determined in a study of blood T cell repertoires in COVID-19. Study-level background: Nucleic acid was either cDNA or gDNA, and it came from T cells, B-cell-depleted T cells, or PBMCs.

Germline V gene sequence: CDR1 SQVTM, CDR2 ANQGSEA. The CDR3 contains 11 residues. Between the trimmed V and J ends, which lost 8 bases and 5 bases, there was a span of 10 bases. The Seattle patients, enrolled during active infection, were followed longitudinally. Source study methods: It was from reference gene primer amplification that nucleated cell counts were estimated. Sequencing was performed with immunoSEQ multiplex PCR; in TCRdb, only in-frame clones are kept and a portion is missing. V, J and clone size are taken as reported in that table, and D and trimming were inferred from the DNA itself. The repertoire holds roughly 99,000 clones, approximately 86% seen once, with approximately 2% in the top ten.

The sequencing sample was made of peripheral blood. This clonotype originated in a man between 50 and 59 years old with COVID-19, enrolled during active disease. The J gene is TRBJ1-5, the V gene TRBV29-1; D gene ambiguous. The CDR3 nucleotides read TGCAGCATTGGTGAGGATCAGCCCCAGCATTTT. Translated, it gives CSIGEDQPQHF. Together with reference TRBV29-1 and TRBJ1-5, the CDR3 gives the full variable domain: SAVISQKPSRDICQRGTSLTIQCQVDSQVTMMFWYRQQPGQSLTLIATANQGSEATYESGFVIDKFPISRPNLTFSTLTVSNMSPEDSSIYLCSIGEDQPQHFGDGTRLSIL.